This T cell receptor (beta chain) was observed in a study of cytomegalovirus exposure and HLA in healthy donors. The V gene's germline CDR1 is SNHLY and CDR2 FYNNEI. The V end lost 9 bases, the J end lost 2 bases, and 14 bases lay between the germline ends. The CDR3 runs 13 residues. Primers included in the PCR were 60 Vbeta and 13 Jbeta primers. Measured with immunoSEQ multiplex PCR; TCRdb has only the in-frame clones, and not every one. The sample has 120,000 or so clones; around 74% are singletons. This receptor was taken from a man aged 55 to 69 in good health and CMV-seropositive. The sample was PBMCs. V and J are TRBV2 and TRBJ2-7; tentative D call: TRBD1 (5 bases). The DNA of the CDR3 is TGTGCCAGTAGGGGAATCTCCCCCTACGAGCAGTACTTC. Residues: CASRGISPYEQYF. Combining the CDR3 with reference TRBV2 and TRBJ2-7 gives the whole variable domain EPEVTQTPSHQVTQMGQEVILRCVPISNHLYFYWYRQILGQKVEFLVSFYNNEISEKSEIFDDQFSVERPDGSNFTLKIRSTKLEDSAMYFCASRGISPYEQYFGPGTRLTVT.